These 29 T cell receptor beta chains were all obtained from the same sample, sequenced in a study of cytomegalovirus exposure and HLA in healthy donors (dated by TCRdb to 2016 to 2017). Library creation used the immunoSEQ multiplex PCR assay. TCRdb re-hosts the immuneACCESS table, in-frame sequences only. Its copies lack some clones; in the studies checked, an unresolved V gene accounts for under half of them, and the cause for the rest is not known. Counted in this sample were some 85,000 clones; 95% to 96% of them appeared once. The biggest ten clones account for approximately 1.3% of the sample. The sequenced material came from PBMCs. The receptors here all came from a woman aged 18-30 years in good health and CMV-seronegative.

V is TRBV28 and J is TRBJ1-5; 7 bases fit TRBD1. Losses at the gene ends were 6 bases for V and 2 bases for J; bases not matched to a gene: 4. CDR1 is MDHEN, CDR2 SYDVKM, per germline. CDR3 length equals 14 residues. Here the CDR3 reads CASSRTGGNQPQHF. CDR3 bases: TGTGCCAGCAGCAGAACAGGGGGCAATCAGCCCCAGCATTTT.

The chain links TRBV28 to TRBJ1-5; no firm D call. V was trimmed by 1 base and J by 6 bases, leaving 10 bases between them. Germline V gene sequence: CDR1 MDHEN, CDR2 SYDVKM. The CDR3 consists of 14 residues. The DNA of the CDR3 is TGTGCCAGCAGTTTATCCGGGTACGGTCAGCCCCAGCATTTT. The encoded protein is CASSLSGYGQPQHF.

The V call is TRBV23-1, the J call TRBJ1-2; TRBD1 agrees at 7 bases. TRBV23-1 belongs to the ORF category, with a function that is uncertain. Trimming cost V 6 bases and J 0 bases; bases outside gene matches: 28. CDR3 length: 22 residues. CDR3 sequence: CASRQPGPLIRGPITPNYGYTF. The CDR3 DNA reads TGCGCCAGCAGACAACCGGGACCCCTCATTAGGGGGCCAATTACCCCTAACTATGGCTACACCTTC.

The chain uses TRBV15 and TRBJ1-1; D unresolved. The CDR3 has 16 amino acids. Germline CDR1 is LNHNV and CDR2 is YYDKDF (reference sequence). Trimming removed 5 bases from V and 1 base from J, with 17 bases in between. Here the CDR3 DNA reads TGTGCCACCAGCTGGGATAGACTACTTACGAACACTGAAGCTTTCTTT. This encodes CATSWDRLLTNTEAFF.

The genes are TRBV29-1 and TRBJ1-4; D gene ambiguous. The germline V gene has CDR1 SQVTM and CDR2 ANQGSEA. Trimming pared 6 bases from V and 0 bases from J, leaving 8 bases between. The CDR3 runs to 13 residues. The CDR3 DNA is TGCAGCGTGCGCCAATCAACTAATGAAAAACTGTTTTTT. It translates to CSVRQSTNEKLFF.

V gene TRBV27 combines with J gene TRBJ1-2, with D unclear. This CDR3 comprises 13 residues. The ends were cut back, 5 bases at V and 1 base at J, with 8 bases in the middle. In germline, CDR1 is MNHEY, CDR2 SMNVEV (reference sequence). CDR3 loop: CASSLGLNYGYTF. The CDR3 DNA reads as TGTGCCAGCAGTCTCGGACTTAACTATGGCTACACCTTC.

The chain is built from TRBV7-9 and TRBJ2-2; no clear D. The CDR3 totals 16 residues. V was trimmed by 3 bases and J by 2 bases, leaving 13 bases between them. Germline loops: CDR1 SEHNR, CDR2 FQNEAQ (reference sequence). The CDR3 DNA is TGTGCCAGCAGCTTTTTCTTATCCCCTAACACCGGGGAGCTGTTTTTT. This sequence encodes CASSFFLSPNTGELFF. Drawing the rest from reference TRBV7-9 and TRBJ2-2, the complete variable domain is DTGVSQNPRHKITKRGQNVTFRCDPISEHNRLYWYRQTLGQGPEFLTYFQNEAQLEKSRLLSDRFSAERPKGSFSTLEIQRTEQGDSAMYLCASSFFLSPNTGELFFGEGSRLTVL.

The chain uses TRBV30 and TRBJ1-2; tentative D call: TRBD1 (5 bases). V was cut by 4 bases and J by 6 bases, with 21 bases left in between. The V gene's germline CDR1 is GTSNPN and CDR2 SVGIG (reference sequence). The CDR3 consists of 15 residues. In DNA, the CDR3 is TGTGCCTGGAAACGTTTCTGGGGGGGTAAAGATGGCTACACCTTC. Its translation is CAWKRFWGGKDGYTF.

The chain carries TRBV5-1 and TRBJ2-1; tentative D call: TRBD1 (5 bases). Trimming pared 5 bases from V and 10 bases from J, leaving 13 bases between. Germline assignment: CDR1 SGHRS and CDR2 YFSETQ. This CDR3 is built from 12 residues. The DNA for the CDR3 is TGCGCCAGCAGATTTAGGGGCGACGAGCAGTTCTTC. Amino acid sequence: CASRFRGDEQFF.

This chain connects TRBV19 to TRBJ1-1; D is ambiguous. The CDR3 totals 13 residues. Germline V gene lookup returns CDR1 LNHDA and CDR2 SQIVND (reference sequence). With 3 bases removed from V and 4 bases from J, the gap between germline ends came to 9 bases. CDR3 loop: CASSMAEITEAFF. Written as DNA, the CDR3 is TGTGCCAGTAGTATGGCGGAGATCACTGAAGCTTTCTTT.

This clone was observed once. The rearrangement links TRBV27 to TRBJ2-1, with D unresolved. CDR1 is MNHEY, CDR2 SMNVEV, per germline (reference sequence). CDR3 size: 14 residues. Trimming left V 5 bases short and J 9 bases short, with 17 bases between. As DNA, the CDR3 is TGTGCCAGCAGTACCCCGAATTCCCCGCGTGAGCAGTTCTTC. Protein sequence: CASSTPNSPREQFF.

This clone was counted a single time. V is TRBV29-1 and J is TRBJ2-2; 11 bases fit TRBD1. CDR3 length: 17 amino acids. Germline-derived CDR1 and CDR2 are SQVTM and ANQGSEA. Losses at the gene ends were 7 bases for V and 3 bases for J; bases not matched to a gene: 13. Here the CDR3 DNA reads TGCAGCGCCAATCCCGGGACAGGGGGTACGGACACCGGGGAGCTGTTTTTT. Translating it yields CSANPGTGGTDTGELFF.

The J gene is TRBJ1-5, the V gene TRBV28; D is perhaps TRBD1 (5 bases). This CDR3 is built from 12 residues. Germline V gives CDR1 MDHEN, CDR2 SYDVKM. The V gene lost 8 bases and the J gene lost 7 bases, with 12 bases spanning the gap. The CDR3 is CASGLGGQPQHF. In nucleotides, the CDR3 is TGTGCCAGCGGCCTGGGGGGACAGCCCCAGCATTTT.

This sequence joins TRBV27 and TRBJ1-1; 10 bases line up with TRBD1. CDR3 length: 19 residues. The J segment lost 0 bases and the V segment lost 1 base, leaving 11 bases of the junction unmatched. CDR1 and CDR2 (germline): MNHEY, SMNVEV (reference sequence). The CDR3, as DNA: TGTGCCAGCAGTTTATATCCGTACGGGACAGGGGTTATGAACACTGAAGCTTTCTTT. As protein: CASSLYPYGTGVMNTEAFF.

The chain is built from TRBV2 and TRBJ2-4, with 12 nucleotides matching TRBD2. Germline lookup yields CDR1 SNHLY and CDR2 FYNNEI. The CDR3 contains 19 residues. The V gene end was trimmed by 0 bases and the J gene end by 1 base; junction bases not matched to a gene: 7. The CDR3 region is CASSEALTSGRKAKNIQYF. For the CDR3, the DNA is TGTGCCAGCAGTGAAGCTTTGACTAGCGGGAGAAAGGCCAAAAACATTCAGTACTTC.

The CDR3 region is CASSWGQGPYNEQFF. In nucleotides, the CDR3 is TGTGCCAGCAGCTGGGGACAGGGGCCCTACAATGAGCAGTTCTTC. This chain links TRBV7-8 with TRBJ2-1; the match to TRBD1 covers 10 bases. Unmatched junction bases numbered 2, after V lost 4 bases and J lost 2 bases. The CDR3 spans 15 residues. Looked up from germline, CDR1 is SGHVS and CDR2 is FQNEAQ.

V and J are TRBV15 and TRBJ2-5; TRBD1 matches at 8 bases. V trimming: 5 bases; J trimming: 5 bases; junction bases outside the gene matches: 10. Germline CDR1 and CDR2: LNHNV and YYDKDF (reference sequence). This CDR3 is built from 15 residues. The CDR3 nucleotides are TGTGCCACCAGCGGGGTCAGGGGGCGCGAGGAGACCCAGTACTTC. This codes for CATSGVRGREETQYF.

The sample holds one count of this clone. The chain couples TRBV4-2 to TRBJ2-7, with TRBD2 as a possible D gene (6 bases). V was shortened by 1 base and J by 0 bases, with 19 bases between the two germline ends. Germline CDR1 is LGHNA and CDR2 is YNFKEQ. This CDR3 has 18 residues. CDR3 bases: TGTGCCAGCAGCCAAGGTCTCCAGATTAGCGGCGCCTCCTACGAGCAGTACTTC. Its translation is CASSQGLQISGASYEQYF.

The sample holds one count of this clone. The chain combines TRBV10-1 with TRBJ2-1; 9 positions agree with TRBD2. The germline V gene has CDR1 WNHNN and CDR2 SYGVQD (reference sequence). The CDR3 covers 15 residues. The V and J ends lost 6 bases and 2 bases, in that order; junction bases with no gene match: 5. The CDR3 DNA is TGCGCCAGCAGGGGGGTAGCGGGGGCCTACAATGAGCAGTTCTTC. Amino acid sequence: CASRGVAGAYNEQFF.

This clone was detected once. The J gene is TRBJ2-1, the V gene TRBV30; 10 bases map to TRBD2. This CDR3 spans 14 amino acids. V trimming: 5 bases; J trimming: 9 bases; junction bases outside the gene matches: 10. CDR1 is GTSNPN and CDR2 is SVGIG in the germline V gene (reference sequence). The CDR3 DNA sequence: TGTGCCTGGGGCCCCTTCCTAGCGGGAGTTGAGCAGTTCTTC. Protein: CAWGPFLAGVEQFF.

V usage is TRBV9 and J usage is TRBJ1-3, with D hard to call. The V end lost 4 bases, the J end lost 4 bases, and 9 bases lay between the germline ends. This CDR3 has 13 amino acids. Germline V gene data show CDR1 as SGDLS and CDR2 as YYNGEE. CDR3 DNA: TGTGCCAGCAGCCGGATGAGGGGAAACACCATATATTTT. Encoded protein: CASSRMRGNTIYF.

The gene calls are TRBV5-4 and TRBJ2-7; the match to TRBD2 covers 10 bases. This CDR3 contains 14 residues. The V segment lost 4 bases and the J segment 6 bases; nucleotides outside the gene matches: 7. The germline V gene encodes CDR1 SGHNT and CDR2 YYREEE (reference sequence). The CDR3 spells CASSAGTSAFEQYF. The CDR3 nucleotides are TGTGCCAGCAGCGCCGGGACTAGCGCCTTCGAGCAGTACTTC.

CDR3 protein: CASSVAPVRLTGNTIYF. As DNA, the CDR3 is TGTGCCAGCAGCGTAGCCCCGGTTCGACTGACGGGAAACACCATATATTTT. The gene calls are TRBV9 and TRBJ1-3; no reliable D call. Per the germline V gene, CDR1 is SGDLS and CDR2 is YYNGEE. With 0 bases removed from V and 4 bases from J, the gap between germline ends came to 17 bases. This CDR3 contains 17 residues.

V is TRBV7-9 and J is TRBJ2-5; the match to TRBD2 covers 9 bases. This CDR3 spans 12 amino acids. After removal of 5 bases from V and 8 bases from J, the junction contained 3 bases not matched to a gene. The germline V gene encodes CDR1 SEHNR and CDR2 FQNEAQ (reference sequence). The CDR3 region has the DNA TGTGCCAGCAGCCCGGGACTAGCAACCCAGTACTTC. This translates into CASSPGLATQYF.

CDR3 bases: TGTGCCAGCAGTTACGGGGGGGGCAGCCCCACTGAAGCTTTCTTT. It encodes CASSYGGGSPTEAFF. This rearrangement joins TRBV6-5 to TRBJ1-1, with a tentative D call TRBD1 (6 bases). In germline, CDR1 is MNHEY, CDR2 SVGAGI. The ends were cut back, 2 bases at V and 4 bases at J, with 14 bases in the middle. This CDR3 has 15 residues.

This clone was found once. V gene TRBV18 combines with J gene TRBJ2-7, with 7 bases identical to TRBD2. Trimming at V came to 1 base and at J to 3 bases, leaving 3 bases not matched to a gene. This CDR3 is built from 14 residues. The germline V gene has CDR1 KGHSH and CDR2 LQKENI. This CDR3 reads CASSPQGLDYEQYF. As DNA, the CDR3 is TGTGCCAGCTCACCACAAGGACTAGACTACGAGCAGTACTTC.

The chain employs TRBV6-6 and TRBJ1-2, with TRBD1 matching 9 bases. From germline, CDR1 is MNHNY and CDR2 SVGAGI (reference sequence). V gave up 5 bases and J gave up 8 bases; unmatched junction bases: 9. The CDR3 is 14 amino acids. For the CDR3, the DNA is TGTGCCAGCAGTGGTCCGGGACAGGGAGTAGGCTACACCTTC. Protein sequence: CASSGPGQGVGYTF.

V is TRBV10-1 and J is TRBJ2-3; 12 positions match TRBD1. The germline V gene encodes CDR1 WNHNN and CDR2 SYGVQD (reference sequence). The V gene end was trimmed by 6 bases and the J gene end by 3 bases; junction bases not matched to a gene: 1. There are 14 residues in the CDR3. The CDR3: CASRGQGATDTQYF. The CDR3 region has the DNA TGCGCCAGCAGGGGACAGGGGGCGACAGATACGCAGTATTTT.

The chain carries TRBV7-9 and TRBJ2-1; weak D call: TRBD2 (6 bases). Per the germline V gene, CDR1 is SEHNR and CDR2 is FQNEAQ (reference sequence). Between the trimmed V and J ends, which lost 5 bases and 9 bases, there was a span of 20 bases. The CDR3 is 15 residues long. CDR3 nucleotides: TGTGCCAGCAGCCTGGGAGGACCCTACCTTCGTGAGCAGTTCTTC. Its translation: CASSLGGPYLREQFF.